This T cell receptor (beta chain) emerged from a study of CD8 T cells in ankylosing spondylitis. Study-wide points: Reportedly, disease-linked clones are significantly enriched in ankylosing spondylitis patients' matched synovial fluid.

Trimming stripped 0 bases from V and 5 bases from J, with 10 bases between. The CDR3 is 14 residues long. The germline V gene has CDR1 ENHRY and CDR2 SYGVKD. Regarding this clonotype: Its antigen remains unidentified.

One entry per CDR3 protein results from TCRdb running MiXCR on the 5' RACE reads. The sample lists about 350,000 distinct CDR3 sequences, more than 20% seen once, with about an eighth in the top ten. V usage is TRBV10-3 and J usage is TRBJ1-2; D ambiguous. This TCR was sampled from a male donor with ankylosing spondylitis or in good health (not recorded which). What was sequenced was blood, either unsorted or a sorted T cell fraction (not recorded which). The DNA for the CDR3 is TGTGCCATCAGTGAGTCGAACCAGATATATGGCTACACCTTC. It is translated as CAISESNQIYGYTF.